This T cell receptor beta chain was captured by sequencing in a study of cytomegalovirus exposure and HLA in healthy donors. Study-level information: Of the donors genotyped, several hundred in all, over 80% fell in the Caucasian-associated ancestry cluster. Regarding the study as a whole: Earlier findings revealed that most TCR beta V segments proved productive either about 90% or about 30% of the time. Later, an analysis showed that TCR beta chains associated with HLA were more clonally expanded than others that were equally common.

The donors were healthy bone marrow donors. Germline loops: CDR1 SQVTM, CDR2 ANQGSEA. V lost 4 bases, J lost 5 bases, and 4 bases stayed unmatched. The length of the CDR3 is 13 residues. Points on this clone: Its target is not known.

In the PCR, 60 Vbeta and 13 Jbeta primers were used. This table comes from immunoSEQ multiplex PCR, and its TCRdb copy is limited to in-frame clones, with some not included. The sample includes roughly 100,000 clones, over 55% seen only once; the top ten take about 16%. Sequencing was carried out using PBMCs. V usage is TRBV29-1 and J usage is TRBJ2-3; 9 bases line up with TRBD1. The origin of this receptor is a woman younger than 30 in good health and CMV-seropositive. This CDR3 is CSVAGQGKDTQYF. As DNA, the CDR3 is TGCAGCGTTGCAGGACAGGGGAAAGATACGCAGTATTTT.